This passage covers 3 T cell receptor beta chains from one sample sequenced in a study of T cells after posttransplantation cyclophosphamide. Cyclophosphamide on days +3 and +4 followed busulfan-fludarabine conditioning and a marrow graft. Some clones are missing from TCRdb's copy, which holds only in-frame ones; the method was immunoSEQ multiplex PCR. The sample contains 1,900 or so clones, 80% of which appear only once. The sequencing used PBMCs, collected approximately 320 days after allogeneic stem cell transplant with posttransplant cyclophosphamide. The receptors were sampled from a male patient younger than 45 who received an allogeneic stem cell transplant from a related donor, was CMV-positive, and had acute GVHD only. Certain T cells may be donor cells from the graft.

The chain recombines TRBV4-3 with TRBJ1-4; tentatively, D is TRBD1 (6 bases). In germline, CDR1 is LGHNA, CDR2 YSLEER. The V end was cut by 4 bases, the J end by 8 bases, with 11 bases between. The CDR3 is made up of 13 amino acids. CDR3 DNA sequence: TGCGCCAGCAGCCGGAGACAGGTAGAAAAACTGTTTTTT. Residues: CASSRRQVEKLFF.

The V and J genes are TRBV4-1 and TRBJ2-2; 8 bases line up with TRBD2. With 4 bases clipped from V and 1 base from J, the junction kept 2 bases outside the gene matches. CDR1 is MGHRA, CDR2 YSYEKL, per germline. The CDR3 has 15 amino acids. The CDR3 sequence is CASSPRGGNTGELFF. CDR3 nucleotides: TGCGCCAGCAGCCCCCGGGGGGGGAACACCGGGGAGCTGTTTTTT.

This clone has only one observation. V usage is TRBV2 and J usage is TRBJ2-3, with 8 bases identical to TRBD1. CDR1 is SNHLY, CDR2 FYNNEI, per germline. The CDR3 runs 15 residues. Unmatched junction bases numbered 4, after V lost 5 bases and J lost 0 bases. The CDR3 nucleotides are TGTGCCAGCAGTCAGGGGGCTCCGAGCACAGATACGCAGTATTTT. It translates to CASSQGAPSTDTQYF.